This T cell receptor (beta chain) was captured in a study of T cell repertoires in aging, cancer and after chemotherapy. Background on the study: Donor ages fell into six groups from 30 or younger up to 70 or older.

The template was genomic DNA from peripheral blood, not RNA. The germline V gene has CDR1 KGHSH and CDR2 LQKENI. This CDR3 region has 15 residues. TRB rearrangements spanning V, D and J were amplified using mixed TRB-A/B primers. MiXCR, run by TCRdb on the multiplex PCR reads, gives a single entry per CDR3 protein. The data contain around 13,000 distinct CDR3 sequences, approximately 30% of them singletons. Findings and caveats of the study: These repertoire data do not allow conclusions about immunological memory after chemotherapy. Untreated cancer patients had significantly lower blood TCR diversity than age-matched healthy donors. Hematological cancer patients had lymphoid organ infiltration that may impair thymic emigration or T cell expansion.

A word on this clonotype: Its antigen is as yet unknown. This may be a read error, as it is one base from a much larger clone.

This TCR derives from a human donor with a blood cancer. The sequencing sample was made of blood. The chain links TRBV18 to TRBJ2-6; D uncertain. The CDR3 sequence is CVSSPVRPGANVLTF. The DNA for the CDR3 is TGTGTCAGCTCACCAGTACGTCCTGGGGCCAACGTCCTGACTTTC. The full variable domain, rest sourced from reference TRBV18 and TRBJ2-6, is NAGVMQNPRHLVRRRGQEARLRCSPMKGHSHVYWYRQLPEEGLKFMVYLQKENIIDESGMPKERFSAEFPKEGPSILRIQQVVRGDSAAYFCVSSPVRPGANVLTFGAGSRLTVL.